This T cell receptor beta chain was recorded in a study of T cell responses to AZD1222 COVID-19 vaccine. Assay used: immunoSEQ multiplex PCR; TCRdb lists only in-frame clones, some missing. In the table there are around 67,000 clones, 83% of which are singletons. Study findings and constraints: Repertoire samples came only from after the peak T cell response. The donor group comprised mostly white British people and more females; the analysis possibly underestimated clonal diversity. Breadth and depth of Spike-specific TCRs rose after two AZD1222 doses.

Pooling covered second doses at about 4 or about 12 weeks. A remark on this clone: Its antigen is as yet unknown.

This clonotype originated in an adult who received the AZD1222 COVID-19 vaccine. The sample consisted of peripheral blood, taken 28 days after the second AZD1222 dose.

CDR3 residues: CASSLVGNYEQYF. DNA for the CDR3: TGTGCCAGCAGCTTAGTCGGCAACTACGAGCAGTACTTC. V gene TRBV7-2 combines with J gene TRBJ2-7; D call uncertain. V gave up 1 base and J gave up 3 bases, with 7 bases separating them. CDR1 and CDR2 (germline): SGHTA, FQGNSA. The CDR3 runs 13 residues.